This T cell receptor (beta chain) was documented in a study of blood T cell repertoires in COVID-19. Background on the study: Samples representing acute and convalescent COVID-19 were sourced from the United States, Italy and Spain.

The table came from immunoSEQ multiplex PCR; TCRdb's copy has only in-frame clones and leaves some out. The data show about 94,000 clones, with around 81% seen just once and about 6.3% held by the top ten. This clone has just a few counts. This receptor was obtained from a man aged 55 to 70 with acute or convalescent COVID-19. Sequenced material: peripheral blood.

Written as DNA, the CDR3 is TGTGCCAGCAGTTTTAACACAGTGCTTGAAGCTTTCTTT. Encoded protein: CASSFNTVLEAFF. The J gene is TRBJ1-1, the V gene TRBV7-2; no clear D gene. CDR1 is SGHTA, CDR2 FQGNSA, per germline. Trimming left V 6 bases short and J 7 bases short, with 15 bases between. This CDR3 comprises 13 residues.